Each of the 27 T cell receptor beta chains below was sequenced from the same sample in a study of blood T cells in healthy people across ages. PCR was performed a second time for 7 to 11 cycles using a sample-barcoded 5' primer and a J-beta primer mix. TCRdb passed the 5' RACE reads through MiXCR, listing each CDR3 protein once. Among some 560,000 distinct CDR3 sequences, around 27% were seen once, and the ten largest hold roughly 3.5%. This same sample was also part of a study on T cells of mothers and their children.

The sample comprised blood. The origin of the receptors is a boy aged 2 to 10 in good health.

This clonotype was seen only a few times. The V and J genes are TRBV14 and TRBJ2-1, with a tentative D call TRBD2 (6 bases). Germline CDR1 reads SGHDN; CDR2 reads FVKESK. The CDR3 has 14 amino acids. Deletions cut 4 bases from V and 4 bases from J, with 11 bases between. The CDR3 loop is CASSPVGSYNEQFF. The CDR3 DNA sequence: TGTGCCAGCAGCCCAGTCGGGAGTTACAATGAGCAGTTCTTC.

Only a few counts were recorded for this clonotype. This chain uses TRBV6-5 with TRBJ2-7; D ambiguous. The CDR3 is made up of 13 amino acids. The ends were cut back, 5 bases at V and 6 bases at J, with 14 bases in the middle. Germline V gene sequence: CDR1 MNHEY, CDR2 SVGAGI. The CDR3 reads CASSVIDRREQYF. CDR3 bases: TGTGCCAGCAGTGTTATAGACCGTCGCGAGCAGTACTTC.

The J gene is TRBJ2-5, the V gene TRBV29-1, with D maybe TRBD1 (6 bases). CDR3 length: 13 residues. In germline, CDR1 is SQVTM, CDR2 ANQGSEA. The V end lost 6 bases, the J end lost 5 bases, and 16 bases lay between the germline ends. CDR3 nucleotide sequence: TGCAGCGTAAGGACAGTCCTTGGGGAGACCCAGTACTTC. It specifies CSVRTVLGETQYF.

The rearrangement joins TRBV21-1 to TRBJ2-1; the table gives TRBD1 as D, unverified against the DNA. TRBV21-1 is labeled a pseudogene. The CDR3 sequence is 13 residues long. The CDR3 reads CASSFSGEDEQFF. As DNA, the CDR3 is TGTGCCAGCAGCTTCTCAGGGGAGGATGAGCAGTTCTTC.

V is TRBV7-6 and J is TRBJ2-3; the match to TRBD2 covers 8 bases. CDR1 is SGHVS and CDR2 is FNYEAQ in the germline V gene. The CDR3 consists of 15 residues. The trim removed 5 bases at V and 4 bases at J, leaving 8 bases unmatched. The CDR3 protein is CASSPREGLSDTQYF. The CDR3 region has the DNA TGTGCCAGCAGCCCCCGGGAGGGCCTATCAGATACGCAGTATTTT.

The chain links TRBV6-5 to TRBJ2-7, with D possibly being TRBD1 (5 bases). Germline loops: CDR1 MNHEY, CDR2 SVGAGI. Between the trimmed V and J ends, which lost 7 bases and 2 bases, there was a span of 12 bases. CDR3 size: 13 residues. The CDR3 coding sequence is TGTGCCAGCATCGACAGCGCGACCTACGAGCAGTACTTC. Its translation is CASIDSATYEQYF.

In this sample, this clonotype turned up a few times. The rearrangement links TRBV29-1 to TRBJ2-6, with no clear D. The ends were cut back, 5 bases at V and 0 bases at J, with 14 bases in the middle. Germline CDR1 and CDR2: SQVTM and ANQGSEA. The CDR3 consists of 16 residues. This CDR3 reads CSVPNPIGSGANVLTF. Here the CDR3 DNA reads TGCAGCGTTCCTAATCCGATTGGCTCTGGGGCCAACGTCCTGACTTTC.

The chain joins TRBV27 to TRBJ1-2; D is unclear. Between the trimmed V and J ends, which lost 1 base and 6 bases, there was a span of 6 bases. Per the germline V gene, CDR1 is MNHEY and CDR2 is SMNVEV (reference sequence). The CDR3 runs to 12 residues. CDR3 bases: TGTGCCAGCAGTTTATTACAGCATGGCTACACCTTC. Amino acid sequence: CASSLLQHGYTF.

This clonotype was seen a handful of times. The rearrangement uses TRBV10-3 and TRBJ2-5, with 7 nucleotides matching TRBD1. The J call could be wrong; TRBJ2-7 is a better fit for the DNA end. This CDR3 region has 12 residues. CDR1 ENHRY and CDR2 SYGVKD come from the germline V gene. CDR3: CAIRQGTHEQYF. CDR3 in DNA: TGTGCCATCAGACAGGGGACCCACGAGCAGTACTTC.

The DNA of the CDR3 is TGCGCCAGCAGTCAGACAGGGGAGGGAGTGAGAGATACGCAGTATTTT. Protein product: CASSQTGEGVRDTQYF. The chain couples TRBV10-2 to TRBJ2-3; weak D call: TRBD1 (8 bases). CDR3 length equals 16 residues. Germline V lookup: CDR1 WSHSY, CDR2 SAAADI. V shed 5 bases and J shed 5 bases, with 20 bases lying between them.

This clonotype has more than one count but fewer than ten. This sequence joins TRBV29-1 and TRBJ1-2; D gene uncertain. CDR3 length equals 14 residues. Per the germline V gene, CDR1 is SQVTM and CDR2 is ANQGSEA. Trimming removed 4 bases from V and 6 bases from J, with 18 bases in between. Here the CDR3 DNA reads TGCAGCGTTGTTCCGGGCGGGCAGAAGGATGGCTACACCTTC. Protein product: CSVVPGGQKDGYTF.

The chain has TRBV11-2 and TRBJ1-1; TRBD1 might be the D (6 bases). The CDR3 is 14 residues long. CDR1 and CDR2 from the germline V gene are SGHAT and FQNNGV. The germline V and J ends were trimmed by 6 bases and 0 bases, with 11 bases remaining between them. The CDR3 nucleotides read TGTGCCAGCAGATCAGGGGATTTGAACACTGAAGCTTTCTTT. Amino acid sequence: CASRSGDLNTEAFF.

This clonotype was picked up many times. This chain joins TRBV9 and TRBJ2-5; TRBD2 matches at 12 bases. The junction had 3 bases not matched to a gene; V was cut back by 1 base and J by 5 bases. This CDR3 has 15 amino acids. Looked up from germline, CDR1 is SGDLS and CDR2 is YYNGEE. The CDR3 protein is CASSVMGLAGETQYF. The CDR3 DNA is TGTGCCAGCAGCGTAATGGGACTAGCGGGTGAGACCCAGTACTTC.

This clonotype was seen only a few times. The genes are TRBV9 and TRBJ1-4; D is unresolved. Germline assignment: CDR1 SGDLS and CDR2 YYNGEE. This CDR3 is 13 amino acids long. V shed 4 bases and J shed 6 bases, with 10 bases lying between them. The CDR3, as DNA: TGTGCCAGCAGCAGGGTTTCGGATGAAAAACTGTTTTTT. As protein: CASSRVSDEKLFF. The full variable domain, rest sourced from reference TRBV9 and TRBJ1-4, is DSGVTQTPKHLITATGQRVTLRCSPRSGDLSVYWYQQSLDQGLQFLIQYYNGEERAKGNILERFSAQQFPDLHSELNLSSLELGDSALYFCASSRVSDEKLFFGSGTQLSVL.

The chain recombines TRBV10-3 with TRBJ2-3; D perhaps matches TRBD2 (6 bases). V was trimmed by 10 bases and J by 2 bases, leaving 13 bases between them. The CDR3 covers 13 residues. CDR1 ENHRY and CDR2 SYGVKD come from the germline V gene. In DNA form, the CDR3 reads TGTGCCACAACCGGGACTTCCACAGATACGCAGTATTTT. Its protein product is CATTGTSTDTQYF.

The CDR3 DNA sequence: TGTGCCAGCAGCCATGGGGACTCCTACGAGCAGTACTTC. This gives the protein CASSHGDSYEQYF. This sequence joins TRBV4-2 and TRBJ2-7; D unresolved. The CDR3 is made up of 13 amino acids. Germline loops: CDR1 LGHNA, CDR2 YNFKEQ. The V and J ends lost 3 bases and 0 bases respectively, with 6 bases between them.

The chain couples TRBV7-8 to TRBJ2-4, with TRBD2 matching over 11 bases. V lost 2 bases to trimming and J lost 6 bases; unmatched junction nucleotides: 6. CDR1 and CDR2 from the germline V gene are SGHVS and FQNEAQ. The CDR3 loop spans 16 amino acids. CDR3 region: CASSLTSGTSGNIQYF. The CDR3, as DNA: TGTGCCAGCAGCTTAACCTCCGGGACTAGCGGAAACATTCAGTACTTC.

The chain has TRBV20-1 and TRBJ1-4, with 7 positions matching TRBD1. The germline V gene encodes CDR1 DFQATT and CDR2 SNEGSKA (reference sequence). J lost 6 bases, V lost 4 bases, and 5 bases had no gene match. The CDR3 runs to 13 residues. CDR3 DNA sequence: TGCAGTGCTATGGGGACAGAAGATGAAAAACTGTTTTTT. This gives the protein CSAMGTEDEKLFF.

V usage is TRBV2 and J usage is TRBJ2-7; 9 nucleotides match TRBD1. This CDR3 is built from 15 residues. Germline V gives CDR1 SNHLY, CDR2 FYNNEI. J was trimmed by 2 bases and V by 2 bases; bases with no gene match: 4. CDR3 nucleotides: TGTGCCAGCAGTGAACCCGGGACAGGGACCTACGAGCAGTACTTC. Translation gives CASSEPGTGTYEQYF. The full variable domain, with the rest looked up from reference TRBV2 and TRBJ2-7, is EPEVTQTPSHQVTQMGQEVILRCVPISNHLYFYWYRQILGQKVEFLVSFYNNEISEKSEIFDDQFSVERPDGSNFTLKIRSTKLEDSAMYFCASSEPGTGTYEQYFGPGTRLTVT.

J is TRBJ1-2 and V is TRBV6-5; TRBD1 is a possible D gene (5 bases). V gave up 0 bases and J gave up 4 bases, with 15 bases separating them. CDR1 MNHEY and CDR2 SVGAGI come from the germline V gene. The CDR3 covers 16 residues. CDR3 in amino acids: CASSYSIRRGSYGYTF. DNA of the CDR3: TGTGCCAGCAGTTACTCGATAAGGAGGGGATCCTATGGCTACACCTTC.

This clonotype was observed a few times. This rearrangement joins TRBV11-1 to TRBJ2-1, with D maybe TRBD1 (6 bases). With 4 bases removed from V and 0 bases from J, the gap between germline ends came to 28 bases. In germline, CDR1 is SGHAT, CDR2 FQDESV (reference sequence). The CDR3 runs to 21 residues. The CDR3 DNA is TGTGCCAGCAGCTCCTCTACCAAACTCGCCGGGACAATCAGCTCCTACAATGAGCAGTTCTTC. Protein product: CASSSSTKLAGTISSYNEQFF.

The V gene is TRBV7-2, the J gene TRBJ2-7; a possible D gene is TRBD2 (5 bases). CDR3 length equals 12 residues. V was shortened by 8 bases and J by 8 bases, with 16 bases between the two germline ends. The germline CDR1 and CDR2 sequences are SGHTA and FQGNSA. CDR3 nucleotides: TGTGCCAGCGGTGATGAGAGGAGGAAGCAGTACTTC. Translated: CASGDERRKQYF.

Notes on this clonotype: The junction departs from the called germline gene at one end, perhaps through a read error. The rearrangement uses TRBV3-1 and TRBJ1-1; D unresolved. Looked up from germline, CDR1 is LGHDT and CDR2 is YNNKEL (reference sequence). The CDR3 is 16 residues long. CDR3 sequence: CASSPQRTATNPEAFF. DNA for the CDR3: TGTGCCAGCAGCCCTCAAAGGACGGCTACGAACCCTGAAGCTTTCTTT.

This clonotype came up a few times. The CDR3 DNA follows: TGTGCCAGCAACGACAGGGAAGACCGAAGTAGGAACTATGGCTACACCTTC. Encoded protein: CASNDREDRSRNYGYTF. The J gene is TRBJ1-2, the V gene TRBV7-6, with TRBD1 matching over 7 bases. Germline assignment: CDR1 SGHVS and CDR2 FNYEAQ. The trim removed 7 bases at V and 2 bases at J, leaving 16 bases unmatched. The CDR3 extends over 17 amino acids.

This clonotype has a handful of counts. V and J are TRBV18 and TRBJ2-5; the match to TRBD2 covers 8 bases. The DNA end is more similar to TRBJ2-1, so the J call may be wrong. The CDR3 extends over 16 amino acids. In germline, CDR1 is KGHSH, CDR2 LQKENI. In DNA form, the CDR3 reads TGTGCCAGCTCACCACCTCTGCGGGGGGCTACATATGAGCAGTTCTTC. This codes for CASSPPLRGATYEQFF.

This clonotype came up a few times. The chain employs TRBV6-2 or TRBV6-3 and TRBJ2-7; 9 bases match TRBD2. CDR1 is MNHEY and CDR2 is SVGEGT in the germline V gene. The CDR3 length is 15 residues. Losses at the gene ends were 0 bases for V and 6 bases for J; bases not matched to a gene: 6. The CDR3 sequence: CASSYSPSGMSEQYF. The CDR3 nucleotides are TGTGCCAGCAGTTACTCGCCTAGCGGGATGAGCGAGCAGTACTTC.

This clonotype was seen only a few times. The CDR3 sequence: CASSPYGKPSTDTQYF. Here the CDR3 DNA reads TGTGCCAGCAGCCCCTATGGGAAGCCTAGCACAGATACGCAGTATTTT. The rearrangement uses TRBV7-2 and TRBJ2-3, with unresolved D. This CDR3 has 16 residues. Germline lookup yields CDR1 SGHTA and CDR2 FQGNSA. Trimming took 5 bases from V and 0 from J, leaving 15 bases between them. The variable domain in full, completed from reference TRBV7-2 and TRBJ2-3, reads GAGVSQSPSNKVTEKGKDVELRCDPISGHTALYWYRQSLGQGLEFLIYFQGNSAPDKSGLPSDRFSAERTGGSVSTLTIQRTQQEDSAVYLCASSPYGKPSTDTQYFGPGTRLTVL.